These T cell receptor beta chains were read from a single sample in a study of blood T cells in healthy people across ages. TCRdb called the 5' RACE reads again in MiXCR, with one record for every CDR3 protein. The table records hundreds of thousands of distinct CDR3 sequences, 40% to 45% of them present only once. Sequencing was carried out using blood. The receptors come from a woman aged 55-70 years in good health. Each CDR3 is given with its conserved first and last residue. The D gene is left open where the match is weak. Clone sizes are given selectively: once, few, many, or a class where the clone is expanded.

>-|-|TRBV20-1|TRBJ1-6
CSARETGSSPLHF
TGCAGTGCTAGAGAGACGGGGAGCTCACCCCTCCACTTT
>-|-|TRBV2|TRBJ2-5
CASSGPGETQYF
TGTGCCAGCAGTGGGCCCGGAGAGACCCAGTACTTC
>-|TRBD2|TRBV4-2|TRBJ2-1
CASSLASGGDEQFF
TGTGCCAGCAGCCTTGCTAGCGGGGGCGATGAGCAGTTCTTC
>few|-|TRBV20-1|TRBJ1-1
CSAREPQGVDTEAFF
TGCAGTGCTAGAGAACCCCAGGGAGTCGACACTGAAGCTTTCTTT
>many|TRBD2|TRBV4-2|TRBJ2-7
CASSSGLAAYEQYF
TGTGCCAGCAGCAGTGGACTAGCCGCCTACGAGCAGTACTTC
>few|-|TRBV9|TRBJ2-5
CASSVARYQETQYF
TGTGCCAGCAGCGTAGCTAGGTACCAAGAGACCCAGTACTTC
>many|-|TRBV15|TRBJ1-2
CATSRDRGHSSTF
TGTGCCACCAGCAGAGATAGGGGACACTCCTCCACCTTC
>-|-|TRBV20-1|TRBJ1-5
CSARGPGGTYSNQPQHF
TGCAGTGCTAGAGGGCCCGGCGGGACTTATAGCAATCAGCCCCAGCATTTT
>few|-|TRBV6-2/TRBV6-3|TRBJ1-6
CASSSFPDRIFSSPLHF
TGTGCCAGCAGTTCTTTTCCTGACAGGATCTTCTCCTCACCCCTCCACTTT
>many|TRBD1|TRBV29-1|TRBJ2-2
CSVLQGGNTGELFF
TGCAGCGTGCTACAGGGGGGGAACACCGGGGAGCTGTTTTTT
>-|TRBD1|TRBV5-1|TRBJ2-7
CASSPGQGSFYEQYF
TGCGCCAGCAGCCCGGGACAGGGTTCCTTCTACGAGCAGTACTTC
>few|-|TRBV4-2|TRBJ2-7
CASSQLEEYEQYF
TGTGCCAGCAGCCAACTGGAAGAATACGAGCAGTACTTC
>many|-|TRBV29-1|TRBJ2-5
CSVVRGLEGTQYF
TGCAGCGTTGTCAGGGGCCTAGAGGGGACCCAGTACTTC
>-|-|TRBV24-1|TRBJ1-3
CATSDGAPGNTIYF
TGTGCCACCAGTGATGGAGCACCGGGAAACACCATATATTTT
>-|-|TRBV11-2|TRBJ1-1
CASSLEAGANTEAFF
TGTGCCAGCAGCTTAGAGGCGGGGGCGAACACTGAAGCTTTCTTT
>-|TRBD2|TRBV20-1|TRBJ2-1
CSGASGSWEQFF
TGCAGTGGGGCTAGCGGGAGCTGGGAGCAGTTCTTC
>few|-|TRBV20-1|TRBJ2-3
CSARPESTDTQYF
TGCAGTGCTAGGCCCGAGTCCACAGATACGCAGTATTTT
>many|TRBD2|TRBV7-9|TRBJ2-3
CASSHTSGSSTDTQYF
TGTGCCAGCAGCCACACTAGCGGGTCTAGCACAGATACGCAGTATTTT
>many|TRBD1|TRBV6-6|TRBJ2-1
CASRTGGRTNEQFF
TGTGCCAGCAGAACAGGGGGTAGAACGAATGAGCAGTTCTTC
>-|TRBD1|TRBV4-3|TRBJ2-7
CASSKAGQAGEQYF
TGCGCCAGCAGCAAGGCCGGACAGGCGGGTGAGCAGTACTTC
>many|-|TRBV7-2|TRBJ2-5
CASSTVGSETQYF
TGTGCCAGCAGCACAGTGGGTTCCGAGACCCAGTACTTC